This TCR beta chain was captured by sequencing in a study of early T cells in non-severe SARS-CoV-2 infection. Study summary: Chains from this unsorted whole-blood bulk RNA could not be paired.

The TCR library protocol attached unique molecular identifiers to the individual cDNA molecules. TCRdb re-called the 5' RACE reads through MiXCR, storing one row per CDR3 protein. Of 50,000 to 75,000 distinct CDR3 sequences listed, about 6% are singletons. This CDR3 is 13 amino acids long. Germline V gene data show CDR1 as SGHTA and CDR2 as FQGTGA. Trimming removed 3 bases from V and 1 base from J, with 5 bases in between. The V call is TRBV7-3, the J call TRBJ2-3; D unclear. The TCR was taken from an adult who was a healthcare worker with PCR-confirmed SARS-CoV-2 infection or an uninfected control (not recorded which). Sequenced material: whole blood, taken at baseline. The CDR3 coding sequence is TGTGCCAGCAGCTTCCCCGGCACAGATACGCAGTATTTT. Translating gives CASSFPGTDTQYF.